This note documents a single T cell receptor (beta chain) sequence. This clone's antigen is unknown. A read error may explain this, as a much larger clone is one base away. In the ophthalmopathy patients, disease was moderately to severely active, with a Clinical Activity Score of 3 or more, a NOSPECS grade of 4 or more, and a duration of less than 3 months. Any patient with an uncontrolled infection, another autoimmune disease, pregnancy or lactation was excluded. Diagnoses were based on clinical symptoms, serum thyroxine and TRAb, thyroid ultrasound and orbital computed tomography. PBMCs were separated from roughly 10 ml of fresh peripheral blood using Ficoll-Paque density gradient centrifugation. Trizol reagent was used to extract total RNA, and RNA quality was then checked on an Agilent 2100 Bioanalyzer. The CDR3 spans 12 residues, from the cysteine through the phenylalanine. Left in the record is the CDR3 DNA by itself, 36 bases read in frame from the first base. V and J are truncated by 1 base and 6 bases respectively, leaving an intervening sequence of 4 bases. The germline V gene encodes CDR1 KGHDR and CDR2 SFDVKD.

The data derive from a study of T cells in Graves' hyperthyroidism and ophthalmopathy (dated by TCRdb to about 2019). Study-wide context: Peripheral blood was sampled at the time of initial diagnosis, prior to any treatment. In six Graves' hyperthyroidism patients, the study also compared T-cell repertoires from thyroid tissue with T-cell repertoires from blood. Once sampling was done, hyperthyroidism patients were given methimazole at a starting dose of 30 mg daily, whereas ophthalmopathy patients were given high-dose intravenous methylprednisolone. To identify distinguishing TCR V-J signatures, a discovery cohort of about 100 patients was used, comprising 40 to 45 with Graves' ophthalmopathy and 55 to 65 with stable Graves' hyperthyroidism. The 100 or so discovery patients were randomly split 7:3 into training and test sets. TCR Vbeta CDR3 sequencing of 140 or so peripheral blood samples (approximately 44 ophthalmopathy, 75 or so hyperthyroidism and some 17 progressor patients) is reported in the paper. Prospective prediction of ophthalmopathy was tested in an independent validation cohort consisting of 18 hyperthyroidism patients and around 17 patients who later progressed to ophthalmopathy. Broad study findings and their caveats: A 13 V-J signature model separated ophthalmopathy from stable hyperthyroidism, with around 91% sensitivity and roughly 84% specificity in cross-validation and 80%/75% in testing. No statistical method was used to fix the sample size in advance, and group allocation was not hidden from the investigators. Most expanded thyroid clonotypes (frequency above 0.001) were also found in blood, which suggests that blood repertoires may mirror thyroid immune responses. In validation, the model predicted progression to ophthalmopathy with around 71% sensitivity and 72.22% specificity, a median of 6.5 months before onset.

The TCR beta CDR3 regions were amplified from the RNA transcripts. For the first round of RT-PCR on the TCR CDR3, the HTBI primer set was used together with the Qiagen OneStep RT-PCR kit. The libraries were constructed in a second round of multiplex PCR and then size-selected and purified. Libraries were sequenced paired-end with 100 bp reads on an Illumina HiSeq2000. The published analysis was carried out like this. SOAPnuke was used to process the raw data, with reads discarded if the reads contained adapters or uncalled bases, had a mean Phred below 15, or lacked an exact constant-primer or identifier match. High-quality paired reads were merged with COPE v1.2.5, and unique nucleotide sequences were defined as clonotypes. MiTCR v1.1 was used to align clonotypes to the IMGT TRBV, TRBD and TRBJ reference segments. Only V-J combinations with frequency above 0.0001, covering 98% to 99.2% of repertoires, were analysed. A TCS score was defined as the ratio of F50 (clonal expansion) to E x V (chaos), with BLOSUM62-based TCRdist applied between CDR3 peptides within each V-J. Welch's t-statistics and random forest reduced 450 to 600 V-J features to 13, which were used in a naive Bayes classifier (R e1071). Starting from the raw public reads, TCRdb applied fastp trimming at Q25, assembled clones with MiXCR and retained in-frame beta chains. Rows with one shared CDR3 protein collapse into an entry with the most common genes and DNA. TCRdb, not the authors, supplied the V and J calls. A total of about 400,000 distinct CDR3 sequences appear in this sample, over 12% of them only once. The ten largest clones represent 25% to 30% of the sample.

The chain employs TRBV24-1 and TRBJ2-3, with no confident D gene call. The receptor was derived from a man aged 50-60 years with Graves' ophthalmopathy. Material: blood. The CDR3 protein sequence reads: CATSDLGDTQYF. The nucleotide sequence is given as TGTGCCACCAGTGATTTAGGGGATACGCAGTATTTT.